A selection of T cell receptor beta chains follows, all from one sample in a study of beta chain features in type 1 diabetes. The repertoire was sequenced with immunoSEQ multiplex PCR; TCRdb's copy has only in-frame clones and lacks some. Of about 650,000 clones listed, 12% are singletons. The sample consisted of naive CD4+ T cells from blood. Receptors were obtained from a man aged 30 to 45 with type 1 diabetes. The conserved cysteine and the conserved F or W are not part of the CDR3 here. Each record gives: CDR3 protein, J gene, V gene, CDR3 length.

ASSQGWEQY | TRBJ2-7 | TRBV11-1 | 9
ASSLEGSTGQPQH | TRBJ1-5 | TRBV5-1 | 13
ASSQVEGNTIY | TRBJ1-3 | TRBV4-3 | 11
ASSQDKFGRDRDETQY | TRBJ2-5 | TRBV4-3 | 16
ASSQEPGADTQY | TRBJ2-3 | TRBV14 | 12
AWSVLQANFYGYT | TRBJ1-2 | TRBV30 | 13
ASSPDTLAGYEQY | TRBJ2-7 | TRBV7-2 | 13
ASSPLGRTGYGYT | TRBJ1-2 | TRBV7-9 | 13
ASSVQGVGNQPQH | TRBJ1-5 | TRBV27 | 13
ASSLITGQAKAYGYT | TRBJ1-2 | TRBV19 | 15
ASNDPGTTITNTQY | TRBJ2-3 | TRBV28 | 14
AISANNQPQH | TRBJ1-5 | TRBV10-3 | 10
ASSYRVGNQPQH | TRBJ1-5 | TRBV6-5 | 12
ASSITNYGYT | TRBJ1-2 | TRBV25-1 | 10
ASSFGTMEQF | TRBJ2-1 | TRBV11-2 | 10
ASSATGAPGNTIY | TRBJ1-3 | TRBV9 | 13
ASSLNGGPYEQY | TRBJ2-7 | TRBV7-2 | 12
ASSLTTGQYDEQF | TRBJ2-1 | TRBV7-2 | 13
ASSPGLLPGYT | TRBJ1-2 | TRBV28 | 11
ASSGGTVPRTGELF | TRBJ2-2 | TRBV9 | 14
ASSEQGGSPLH | TRBJ1-6 | TRBV6-1 | 11
ASSDDRGMMPQH | TRBJ1-5 | TRBV2 | 12
ASTGTGIATDTQY | TRBJ2-3 | TRBV2 | 13
ASSLGGSDTGELF | TRBJ2-2 | TRBV5-1 | 13
ASSPSDRDEQY | TRBJ2-7 | TRBV18 | 11
ASSYSTGAGGYT | TRBJ1-2 | TRBV6-5 | 12
ASSLAPHGPYEQY | TRBJ2-7 | TRBV27 | 13
SVLPTQGNQY | TRBJ2-5 | TRBV29-1 | 10
ASSEGTGPYEQY | TRBJ2-7 | TRBV5-1 | 12
ASSLARTITQETQY | TRBJ2-5 | TRBV7-2 | 14
ASSQYSNQPQH | TRBJ1-5 | TRBV5-6 | 11
ASSSARRGPYTQY | TRBJ2-3 | TRBV5-6 | 13